The 6 T cell receptor beta chains in this list originate from one sample, sequenced in a study of human T cells and chemical hapten exposure. Time point described: patch test 1, 2 weeks after DPC sensitization. Treatment indicated: therapeutic diphenylcyclopropenone sensitization with weekly scalp DPC. TCRdb used MiXCR to reprocess the RACE reads, holding one entry per CDR3 protein. The profile shows about 99,000 distinct CDR3 sequences, around an eighth of them singletons. The sequencing used whole blood, collected in connection with sensitization to the hapten diphenylcyclopropenone (DPC). The receptors come from a middle-aged woman with alopecia areata. Some clones in this sample may be carry-over from other donors' samples.

This clonotype was counted only a few times. V and J are TRBV5-5 and TRBJ2-3; D call uncertain. This CDR3 spans 13 amino acids. Germline CDR1 reads SGHKS; CDR2 reads YYEKEE (reference sequence). Trimming pared 0 bases from V and 6 bases from J, leaving 8 bases between. The CDR3 is CASSLGSSDTQYF. CDR3 DNA: TGTGCCAGCAGCTTGGGATCCTCGGATACGCAGTATTTT.

This clonotype was observed many times. The chain links TRBV2 to TRBJ2-1; D unresolved. Trimming cost V 6 bases and J 0 bases, with 9 bases left between them. CDR1 and CDR2 from the germline V gene are SNHLY and FYNNEI. CDR3 length: 14 residues. CDR3 loop: CASRMEISYNEQFF. The CDR3 DNA sequence: TGTGCCAGCAGGATGGAGATCTCCTACAATGAGCAGTTCTTC.

There are a few counts of this clonotype. This chain uses TRBV28 with TRBJ2-1; D gene uncertain. The CDR3 sequence is 15 residues long. V was shortened by 8 bases and J by 1 base, with 15 bases between the two germline ends. Germline loops: CDR1 MDHEN, CDR2 SYDVKM. The CDR3 DNA is TGTGCCAGCGAGCAGGCAGTGTCATCCTACAATGAGCAGTTCTTC. This sequence encodes CASEQAVSSYNEQFF.

The chain has TRBV7-3 and TRBJ1-1; a possible D gene is TRBD1 (5 bases). The germline gives CDR1 SGHTA, CDR2 FQGTGA. This CDR3 comprises 13 residues. Trimming took 2 bases from V and 8 from J, leaving 12 bases between them. This chain's CDR3 is CASSLGTGLEAFF. The CDR3 bases are TGTGCCAGCAGCTTAGGGACCGGTTTGGAAGCTTTCTTT.

This clonotype was seen only a few times. The V gene is TRBV11-3, the J gene TRBJ2-7; D is undetermined. The V and J ends lost 6 bases and 5 bases respectively, with 8 bases between them. This CDR3 is built from 11 residues. The germline V gene has CDR1 SGHNT and CDR2 YENEEA. The CDR3 nucleotides are TGTGCCAGCAGTGTCACCCACGAGCAGTACTTC. It translates to CASSVTHEQYF.

The sample holds a few counts of this clonotype. This rearrangement joins TRBV5-1 to TRBJ2-1; 9 bases are a match to TRBD2. CDR1 is SGHRS and CDR2 is YFSETQ in the germline V gene. This CDR3 is 16 amino acids long. V gave up 0 bases and J gave up 3 bases; unmatched junction bases: 4. CDR3 sequence: CASSLGLAANYNEQFF. CDR3 nucleotide sequence: TGCGCCAGCAGCTTGGGACTAGCGGCTAACTACAATGAGCAGTTCTTC.